This TCR beta chain was sequenced for a study of regulatory dendritic cells for organ transplantation. The study's findings and limits: Regulatory dendritic cells appeared to expand memory CD8+ clones less than mature ones. The authors noted considerable between-person heterogeneity in alloreactive memory CD8+ cells.

Points on this clone: The antigen remains undetermined.

With V trimmed by 6 bases and J by 2 bases, 6 bases remained unmatched. This CDR3 contains 14 residues. Germline V gene data show CDR1 as SNHLY and CDR2 as FYNNEI. This table comes from immunoSEQ multiplex PCR, and its TCRdb copy is limited to in-frame clones, with some not included. The data hold about 38,000 clones, with about 90% observed a single time. The sequenced sample consisted of naive CD8+ T cells from blood. The subset denotes: CD45RA+ naive T cells. This sequence was found in a human donor in good health. This chain uses TRBV2 with TRBJ2-5; 7 bases agree with TRBD2. The CDR3 sequence is CASRMGGGQETQYF. As DNA, the CDR3 is TGTGCCAGCAGGATGGGGGGGGGACAAGAGACCCAGTACTTC.